These T cell receptor beta chains were read from a single sample in a study of blood T cell repertoires in COVID-19. The repertoire was sequenced with immunoSEQ multiplex PCR; TCRdb's copy has only in-frame clones and lacks some. The table shows about 100,000 clones, with 85% to 90% occurring only once. Sequencing used peripheral blood. All receptors derive from a human donor with active COVID-19. The donor label of this sample is uncertain. The CDR3 runs from the conserved cysteine through the conserved F or W. A D gene is named only where the DNA matches it firmly. A clone size is listed for some rows: how often the clone was seen (once, few, many), or a class if it is expanded.

clone_size	cdr3_length	d_call	v_call	j_call	cdr3_aa	cdr3_nt
NA	16	NA	TRBV7-8	TRBJ1-3	CASSLAQSVSGNTIYF	TGTGCCAGCAGCTTAGCACAGTCCGTCTCTGGAAACACCATATATTTT
NA	13	NA	TRBV28	TRBJ2-5	CASSDRNQETQYF	TGTGCCAGCAGCGACAGGAACCAAGAGACCCAGTACTTC
NA	14	TRBD1	TRBV2	TRBJ2-7	CATDEGQGSSEQYF	TGTGCCACAGACGAGGGACAGGGATCCTCCGAGCAGTACTTC
NA	13	NA	TRBV5-1	TRBJ2-7	CASSQGGPYEQYF	TGCGCCAGCAGCCAGGGGGGCCCGTACGAGCAGTACTTC
once	14	NA	TRBV19	TRBJ1-1	CASSKQGLNTEAFF	TGTGCCAGTAGCAAACAGGGTTTGAACACTGAAGCTTTCTTT
few	16	NA	TRBV27	TRBJ2-7	CASSSPKTGPIYEQYF	TGTGCCAGCAGTTCCCCCAAGACAGGACCCATTTACGAGCAGTACTTC
NA	15	TRBD2	TRBV7-9	TRBJ2-7	CASSSLGEGSHEQYF	TGTGCCAGCAGCTCCCTCGGGGAGGGGAGCCACGAGCAGTACTTC
NA	16	NA	TRBV19	TRBJ2-3	CASSIGWETSTDTQYF	TGTGCCAGTAGTATAGGTTGGGAGACTAGCACAGATACGCAGTATTTT
NA	17	NA	TRBV27	TRBJ1-2	CASSLSGSAGARSGYTF	TGTGCCAGCAGTTTAAGCGGTTCGGCGGGGGCAAGATCCGGCTACACCTTC
NA	14	NA	TRBV19	TRBJ2-2	CASSTGGAFGELFF	TGTGCCAGTAGTACTGGGGGGGCCTTCGGGGAGCTGTTTTTT
NA	16	TRBD1	TRBV5-4	TRBJ1-1	CASSLGGGGTNTEAFF	TGTGCCAGCAGCTTGGGAGGGGGCGGCACGAACACTGAAGCTTTCTTT
NA	15	NA	TRBV6-6	TRBJ1-1	CASSYSRGSGTEAFF	TGTGCCAGCAGTTACTCTCGGGGATCGGGCACTGAAGCTTTCTTT
NA	16	TRBD1	TRBV5-4	TRBJ1-3	CASSTDGQGGGNTIYF	TGTGCCAGCAGCACCGATGGACAGGGGGGTGGAAACACCATATATTTT
once	14	TRBD1	TRBV4-3	TRBJ1-1	CASSPGQTRERAFF	TGCGCCAGCAGCCCGGGACAGACCCGTGAAAGGGCTTTCTTT
NA	15	TRBD2	TRBV24-1	TRBJ2-1	CATSDPTSPYNEQFF	TGTGCCACCAGTGACCCGACTAGCCCCTACAATGAGCAGTTCTTC
NA	12	NA	TRBV25-1	TRBJ1-2	CASSQGGGGYTF	TGTGCCAGCTCACAGGGTGGTGGTGGCTACACCTTC
NA	14	NA	TRBV19	TRBJ2-7	CASQTTGGIYEQYF	TGTGCCAGCCAGACGACAGGAGGTATCTACGAGCAGTACTTC
NA	14	TRBD1	TRBV2	TRBJ1-5	CASISGQGTQPQHF	TGTGCCAGCATTTCGGGACAGGGCACTCAGCCCCAGCATTTT
NA	15	NA	TRBV11-3	TRBJ2-2	CASSFRRGNTGELFF	TGTGCCAGCAGCTTTCGGAGGGGGAACACCGGGGAGCTGTTTTTT
NA	15	NA	TRBV15	TRBJ2-2	CATSRDQRSTGELFF	TGTGCCACCAGCAGAGATCAGCGGAGCACCGGGGAGCTGTTTTTT
NA	11	NA	TRBV20-1	TRBJ1-4	CSARTNEKLFF	TGCAGTGCGAGGACTAATGAAAAACTGTTTTTT
NA	16	TRBD1	TRBV5-1	TRBJ1-6	CASSLAGTGYGSPLHF	TGCGCCAGCAGCTTGGCCGGGACAGGGTATGGTTCACCCCTCCACTTT
NA	13	NA	TRBV24-1	TRBJ2-1	CATSDPIVNEQFF	TGTGCCACCAGTGACCCGATAGTTAATGAGCAGTTCTTC
NA	12	TRBD1	TRBV28	TRBJ2-7	CASKDRAYEQYF	TGTGCCAGCAAGGACAGGGCCTACGAGCAGTACTTC
NA	11	NA	TRBV12-3/TRBV12-4	TRBJ2-7	CASSLGGADYF	TGTGCCAGCAGTTTGGGTGGGGCTGATTACTTC
NA	14	TRBD1	TRBV2	TRBJ1-2	CASSDRGILYGYTF	TGTGCCAGCAGTGACAGGGGGATCCTCTATGGCTACACCTTC
once	14	NA	TRBV15	TRBJ2-2	CATRNTGGAGELFF	TGTGCCACCAGAAACACAGGCGGGGCCGGGGAGCTGTTTTTT
NA	16	TRBD1	TRBV5-4	TRBJ2-3	CASSRGPRGGTDTQYF	TGTGCCAGCAGCAGGGGGCCCCGAGGTGGTACAGATACGCAGTATTTT
NA	15	NA	TRBV20-1	TRBJ1-4	CSASKAAGSNEKLFF	TGCAGTGCTAGTAAGGCGGCGGGGTCTAATGAAAAACTGTTTTTT
NA	16	TRBD1	TRBV9	TRBJ2-1	CASSVVVGGRVAEQFF	TGTGCCAGCAGCGTAGTCGTAGGGGGCCGGGTCGCTGAGCAGTTCTTC
NA	13	NA	TRBV5-5	TRBJ1-4	CASRISGGEKLFF	TGTGCCAGCAGAATATCAGGAGGGGAAAAACTGTTTTTT
NA	13	TRBD1	TRBV27	TRBJ2-7	CASSLTGQVEQYF	TGTGCCAGCAGTTTAACGGGACAGGTCGAGCAGTACTTC
NA	15	TRBD2	TRBV28	TRBJ2-3	CASSLQAGGPDTQYF	TGTGCCAGCAGTTTGCAAGCGGGGGGGCCAGATACGCAGTATTTT
NA	14	TRBD1	TRBV9	TRBJ1-2	CASSAEGQTSGYTF	TGTGCCAGCAGCGCAGAGGGACAGACTTCTGGCTACACCTTC
NA	16	NA	TRBV6-2/TRBV6-3	TRBJ2-1	CASSYSAGAYNNEQFF	TGTGCCAGCAGTTACTCTGCGGGGGCATACAACAATGAGCAGTTCTTC
NA	14	NA	TRBV27	TRBJ1-2	CASSFAGFRYGYTF	TGTGCCAGCAGTTTCGCGGGGTTTCGCTATGGCTACACCTTC
NA	17	NA	TRBV2	TRBJ2-3	CASSAFIWSGDTDTQYF	TGTGCCAGCAGTGCGTTTATTTGGTCAGGGGACACAGATACGCAGTATTTT
NA	16	TRBD1	TRBV23-1	TRBJ2-1	CARRIPGTGDYNEQFF	TGCGCCCGCCGAATCCCGGGGACAGGGGACTACAATGAGCAGTTCTTC
NA	15	TRBD1	TRBV6-5	TRBJ1-2	CASHRDSLADYGYTF	TGTGCCAGCCATCGGGACAGCTTGGCGGACTATGGCTACACCTTC
NA	14	NA	TRBV27	TRBJ1-2	CASSLRPRGGGYTF	TGTGCCAGCAGTTTAAGGCCGCGCGGGGGCGGCTACACCTTC
NA	16	NA	TRBV5-6	TRBJ2-6	CASSLSTGAGANVLTF	TGTGCCAGCAGCTTGTCGACAGGCGCTGGGGCCAACGTCCTGACTTTC
NA	14	NA	TRBV4-1	TRBJ1-1	CASSQGLKSREAFF	TGCGCCAGCAGCCAAGGGTTGAAGTCCAGGGAAGCTTTCTTT
NA	16	TRBD2	TRBV5-4	TRBJ2-3	CASRPELAGGADTQYF	TGTGCCAGCAGACCTGAACTAGCGGGGGGTGCAGATACGCAGTATTTT
once	16	TRBD2	TRBV5-6	TRBJ2-3	CASSLEAGAFTDTQYF	TGTGCCAGCAGCTTGGAAGCGGGGGCCTTCACAGATACGCAGTATTTT
NA	15	NA	TRBV12-5	TRBJ1-3	CASGLGGGTGNTIYF	TGTGCTAGTGGTTTGGGGGGGGGCACTGGAAACACCATATATTTT
NA	13	NA	TRBV5-4	TRBJ2-1	CASSSQGWGLQFF	TGTGCCAGCAGCTCGCAAGGTTGGGGGCTACAGTTCTTC
NA	15	NA	TRBV4-3	TRBJ1-1	CASSHNRVGVTEAFF	TGCGCCAGCAGCCACAACAGGGTAGGAGTCACTGAAGCTTTCTTT
NA	16	NA	TRBV7-9	TRBJ1-3	CASGRGPTLGGNTIYF	TGTGCCAGCGGGAGAGGCCCGACCCTGGGAGGAAACACCATATATTTT